This T cell receptor beta chain derives from a study of T cells in Graves' hyperthyroidism and ophthalmopathy. Broader study findings: The majority of expanded thyroid clonotypes above 0.001 also appeared in blood.

The table lists this clonotype with many counts. Its antigen is not identified. Amplification yielded TCR beta CDR3 regions, with RNA transcripts as the source. TCR CDR3 underwent first-round RT-PCR with the HTBI primer set. MiXCR, applied by TCRdb to the multiplex PCR reads, yields one record per CDR3 protein. The table has about 610,000 distinct CDR3 sequences, approximately 15% seen once. The specimen sequenced was blood. The TCR sequence derives from a middle-aged woman with Graves' ophthalmopathy.

CDR3 in amino acids: CASTSDRSETQYF. In nucleotides, the CDR3 is TGTGCCAGCACCTCGGACAGGTCGGAGACCCAGTACTTC. This rearrangement joins TRBV27 to TRBJ2-5; 7 bases align to TRBD1. The germline gives CDR1 MNHEY, CDR2 SMNVEV (reference sequence). Trimming took 7 bases from V and 5 from J; bases not matched to a gene: 7. The CDR3 runs 13 residues.